These 24 T cell receptor beta chains share one sample of origin, sequenced in a study of T cell changes during pregnancy in multiple sclerosis. Using immunoSEQ multiplex PCR, the repertoire was profiled, and TCRdb retains in-frame clones only, with some absent. Seen here are 58,000 or so clones, about 89% observed once, and the top ten hold less than 2%. The sample was peripheral blood, taken after pregnancy. Source of these receptors: a female donor with multiple sclerosis, enrolled in a pregnancy study.

This clone was counted a single time. The CDR3 DNA reads TGCGCCAGCAGCCAACTGCCCCCCGGGGTGGGGATATGGGAAAAACTGTTTTTT. It encodes CASSQLPPGVGIWEKLFF. This rearrangement joins TRBV4-1 to TRBJ1-4; no clear D gene. V gave up 2 bases and J gave up 8 bases, with 24 bases separating them. The CDR3 covers 18 residues. CDR1 is MGHRA and CDR2 is YSYEKL in the germline V gene.

This clone was seen once. Germline is not matched at one junction end, which may reflect a read error. The chain employs TRBV7-7 and TRBJ2-1; D gene uncertain. The CDR3 runs 16 residues. Per the germline V gene, CDR1 is SSHAT and CDR2 is FNYEAQ (reference sequence). The CDR3 DNA reads TGTGCTAGCAGCTTTGGCCCTTCTAGCTCCTACAATGAGCAGTTCTTC. The encoded protein is CASSFGPSSSYNEQFF.

The V and J genes are TRBV18 and TRBJ1-1; D is possibly TRBD1 (6 bases). Trimming removed 6 bases from V and 4 bases from J, with 12 bases in between. This CDR3 is built from 13 residues. Germline CDR1 is KGHSH and CDR2 is LQKENI. DNA for the CDR3: TGTGCCAGCTCGTCAGGGGATGGCACTGAAGCTTTCTTT. Translating gives CASSSGDGTEAFF.

As concerns this clone: The junction differs from germline at one of its ends, possibly a read error. V gene TRBV30 combines with J gene TRBJ2-2; D possibly corresponds to TRBD2 (6 bases). This CDR3 region has 13 residues. Germline V gene lookup returns CDR1 GTSNPN and CDR2 SVGIG (reference sequence). The CDR3 loop reads CAWNGGNTGELFF. As DNA, the CDR3 is TGTGCGTGGAACGGGGGGAACACCGGGGAGCTGTTTTTT.

J is TRBJ1-1 and V is TRBV4-3; 9 bases match TRBD1. This CDR3 comprises 14 residues. The trim removed 3 bases at V and 1 base at J, leaving 0 bases unmatched. Germline V gene data show CDR1 as LGHNA and CDR2 as YSLEER. CDR3 sequence reads: CASSQTGGNTEAFF. In DNA form, the CDR3 reads TGCGCCAGCAGCCAGACAGGGGGGAACACTGAAGCTTTCTTT.

This rearrangement joins TRBV7-2 to TRBJ1-4, with D uncertain. The CDR3 covers 17 residues. The V end lost 1 base, the J end lost 0 bases, and 12 bases lay between the germline ends. Germline-derived CDR1 and CDR2 are SGHTA and FQGNSA. The CDR3 sequence is CASSLDPGTATNEKLFF. CDR3 coding DNA: TGTGCCAGCAGCTTAGATCCGGGAACCGCAACTAATGAAAAACTGTTTTTT.

J is TRBJ1-2 and V is TRBV2, with 7 bases identical to TRBD1. The CDR3 length is 17 residues. V shed 8 bases and J 4 bases; nucleotides not matched to a gene: 19. Germline CDR1 reads SNHLY; CDR2 reads FYNNEI. CDR3 DNA: TGTGCCAGCTCCCAAGAGGGGGCGGGACAGATTCTCTATGGCTACACCTTC. It encodes CASSQEGAGQILYGYTF.

The rearrangement joins TRBV4-3 to TRBJ1-1; 10 bases line up with TRBD1. J gave up 8 bases and V 4 bases, and 10 bases lay outside the gene matches. CDR1 is LGHNA and CDR2 is YSLEER in the germline V gene. The CDR3 is 15 residues long. CDR3 nucleotides: TGCGCCAGCAGCCCCCTAGGGACAGGGGACCCCGAAGCTTTCTTT. Amino acid sequence: CASSPLGTGDPEAFF.

The chain uses TRBV6-4 and TRBJ2-2; D is perhaps TRBD1 (5 bases). V lost 4 bases to trimming and J lost 4 bases, with 16 bases between them. The V gene's germline CDR1 is MRHNA and CDR2 SNTAGT. The CDR3 loop spans 16 amino acids. The CDR3 loop reads CASSARAGPATGELFF. The CDR3 DNA reads as TGTGCCAGCAGTGCTAGGGCAGGGCCGGCCACCGGGGAGCTGTTTTTT.

V and J are TRBV4-1 and TRBJ1-1, with D perhaps TRBD1 (6 bases). Trimming stripped 0 bases from V and 0 bases from J, with 17 bases between. The germline V gene encodes CDR1 MGHRA and CDR2 YSYEKL. This CDR3 contains 18 residues. The CDR3 nucleotides are TGCGCCAGCAGCCAAGAACGTAGGTTGACAGGAGTGAACACTGAAGCTTTCTTT. It translates to CASSQERRLTGVNTEAFF.

CDR3 protein: CASSQGPRGTQYF. CDR3 sequence (DNA): TGTGCCAGCAGCCAAGGCCCCCGGGGGACCCAGTACTTC. This chain links TRBV14 with TRBJ2-5, with D perhaps matching TRBD2 (5 bases). V was shortened by 1 base and J by 7 bases, with 10 bases between the two germline ends. The germline V gene has CDR1 SGHDN and CDR2 FVKESK. The CDR3 spans 13 residues.

This clone appeared once. The CDR3 nucleotides read TGTGCCAGCAGTCCGTGGGACAGACTTAATGAAAAACTGTTTTTT. Encoded protein: CASSPWDRLNEKLFF. This chain links TRBV28 with TRBJ1-4, with 7 nucleotides matching TRBD1. Germline V lookup: CDR1 MDHEN, CDR2 SYDVKM. The ends lost 5 bases at V and 4 bases at J; junction bases unmatched: 7. This CDR3 region has 15 residues.

This clone was recorded once. The chain links TRBV15 to TRBJ2-5; TRBD2 matches at 7 bases. The germline V gene has CDR1 LNHNV and CDR2 YYDKDF (reference sequence). V lost 1 base to trimming and J lost 5 bases; unmatched junction nucleotides: 4. The CDR3 extends over 14 amino acids. In DNA form, the CDR3 reads TGTGCCACCAGCAGAGGAGGACTAGTTGAGACCCAGTACTTC. It encodes CATSRGGLVETQYF.

The rearrangement joins TRBV5-6 to TRBJ1-1, with D possibly TRBD1 on 5 matching bases. Germline V gene lookup returns CDR1 SGHDT and CDR2 YYEEEE. V dropped 6 bases and J dropped 3 bases, with 18 bases sitting between them. This CDR3 is 15 amino acids long. This CDR3 is CASTPRPGIHTEAFF. The DNA of the CDR3 is TGTGCCAGCACCCCCCGACCAGGGATCCACACTGAAGCTTTCTTT.

This chain uses TRBV19 with TRBJ2-2, with a tentative D call TRBD1 (6 bases). The CDR3 contains 15 residues. The V end was cut by 4 bases, the J end by 1 base, with 10 bases between. Germline CDR1 is LNHDA and CDR2 is SQIVND (reference sequence). The CDR3 reads CASSKNRENTGELFF. DNA of the CDR3: TGTGCCAGTAGTAAGAACAGGGAGAACACCGGGGAGCTGTTTTTT.

The genes are TRBV29-1 and TRBJ2-5, with a possible D match to TRBD1 (6 bases). This CDR3 comprises 14 residues. The V gene lost 6 bases and the J gene lost 2 bases, with 16 bases spanning the gap. Per germline, CDR1 SQVTM and CDR2 ANQGSEA. As DNA, the CDR3 is TGCAGCGTACCCAAACAGGGTGGACAAGAGACCCAGTACTTC. Protein: CSVPKQGGQETQYF.

This rearrangement joins TRBV4-1 to TRBJ1-2, with D hard to call. The germline CDR1 and CDR2 sequences are MGHRA and YSYEKL. The CDR3 has 13 amino acids. Trimming shortened V by 0 bases and J by 1 base, and 3 bases separated the two germline ends. The CDR3 protein is CASSQDINYGYTF. The CDR3 DNA is TGCGCCAGCAGCCAAGATATTAACTATGGCTACACCTTC.

The genes are TRBV5-1 and TRBJ2-5; 11 bases are a match to TRBD1. V lost 2 bases and J lost 4; bases outside the gene matches: 10. The CDR3 totals 17 residues. The germline gives CDR1 SGHRS, CDR2 YFSETQ. The CDR3 sequence is CASSFQPGTGGLETQYF. The CDR3, as DNA: TGCGCCAGCAGCTTTCAACCCGGGACAGGGGGTCTAGAGACCCAGTACTTC.

This rearrangement joins TRBV6-5 to TRBJ2-1, with a tentative D call TRBD1 (5 bases). This CDR3 comprises 16 residues. The germline V gene has CDR1 MNHEY and CDR2 SVGAGI. The V gene lost 0 bases and the J gene lost 2 bases, with 11 bases spanning the gap. CDR3 bases: TGTGCCAGCAGTTACTCTCGGGCAGGGCCCTACAATGAGCAGTTCTTC. It is translated as CASSYSRAGPYNEQFF.

In DNA form, the CDR3 reads TGTGCCAGCAGCTTTACTGGACTGCAAGAGACCCAGTACTTC. It encodes CASSFTGLQETQYF. V gene TRBV7-9 combines with J gene TRBJ2-5; possible D gene TRBD2, 5 bases. CDR1 SEHNR and CDR2 FQNEAQ come from the germline V gene (reference sequence). The CDR3 is 14 residues long. The V end lost 3 bases, the J end lost 2 bases, and 10 bases lay between the germline ends.

The chain employs TRBV6-1 and TRBJ2-3; 10 nucleotides match TRBD2. Germline V gene data show CDR1 as MNHNS and CDR2 as SASEGT. With V trimmed by 1 base and J by 4 bases, 5 bases remained unmatched. The CDR3 contains 16 residues. CDR3 in amino acids: CASSEDSGGGADTQYF. DNA for the CDR3: TGTGCCAGCAGTGAAGACAGCGGGGGGGGAGCAGATACGCAGTATTTT.

This chain links TRBV28 with TRBJ1-2, with D possibly TRBD1 on 6 matching bases. Germline V gene data show CDR1 as MDHEN and CDR2 as SYDVKM. The CDR3 consists of 13 residues. Trimming shortened V by 8 bases and J by 6 bases, and 16 bases separated the two germline ends. CDR3: CASATGIRHGYTF. The CDR3 coding sequence is TGTGCCAGCGCAACAGGGATCCGGCATGGCTACACCTTC.

The V gene is TRBV7-9, the J gene TRBJ2-6; 9 bases are a match to TRBD1. The germline V gene encodes CDR1 SEHNR and CDR2 FQNEAQ (reference sequence). Trimming cost V 2 bases and J 2 bases; bases outside gene matches: 7. The CDR3 has 18 amino acids. The CDR3 DNA is TGTGCCAGCAGCTTATGGACAGGGGATTTCCCTGGGGCCAACGTCCTGACTTTC. Translation: CASSLWTGDFPGANVLTF.

V and J are TRBV18 and TRBJ1-4; 9 bases agree with TRBD1. Unmatched junction bases numbered 10, after V lost 8 bases and J lost 3 bases. Per germline, CDR1 KGHSH and CDR2 LQKENI. This CDR3 spans 16 amino acids. CDR3 sequence: CASRRTGASSNEKLFF. The CDR3 nucleotides are TGTGCCAGCCGACGGACAGGGGCCTCGTCTAATGAAAAACTGTTTTTT.